This T cell receptor beta chain was profiled in a study of T cell responses to AZD1222 COVID-19 vaccine. As for this clone: The antigen is unknown.

Per germline, CDR1 DFQATT and CDR2 SNEGSKA (reference sequence). CDR3 size: 13 residues. The germline V and J ends were trimmed by 3 bases and 6 bases, with 11 bases remaining between them. Study conclusions and caveats: Among the donors, most were white British and more were female, and clonal diversity was possibly underestimated. Only after the peak T cell response were repertoires sampled.

TCRdb keeps only in-frame clones here, not all; method: immunoSEQ multiplex PCR. The repertoire holds around 84,000 clones, 80% to 90% seen once, with roughly a tenth in the top ten. Here the sequenced sample was peripheral blood, taken 28 days after the second AZD1222 dose. The chain joins TRBV20-1 to TRBJ1-4; tentatively, D is TRBD1 (5 bases). This sequence originates from an adult who received the AZD1222 COVID-19 vaccine. CDR3 nucleotide sequence: TGCAGTGCTAGTAGCCAGGGTGATGAAAAACTGTTTTTT. Translated: CSASSQGDEKLFF.